These T cell receptor beta chains were read from a single sample in a study of T-cell reconstitution after alpha-beta-depleted transplantation in children. TCRdb re-analysed the PCR reads in MiXCR, keeping a single row per CDR3 protein. Of almost 500,000 distinct CDR3 sequences listed, about 10% are singletons. The sequencing here drew on PBMCs, taken before TCRalphabeta/CD19-depleted stem cell transplant. The receptors shown here come from a child aged 2-15 years with inherited bone marrow failure, due to receive a stem cell transplant. Each CDR3 is given with its conserved first and last residue. The order of the fields is J gene, clone size, V gene, D gene, CDR3 DNA, CDR3 protein. D genes are given only for firm matches. Clone size is stated in some rows and not others, as once, few, many or a class when expanded.

J gene: TRBJ1-1
clone size: many
V gene: TRBV7-9
D gene: TRBD1
CDR3 DNA: TGTGCCAGCAGCTTGGTGGGAGGACAGGGGAATCAAGCTTTCTTT
CDR3 protein: CASSLVGGQGNQAFF

J gene: TRBJ1-2
clone size: many
V gene: TRBV29-1
D gene: NA
CDR3 DNA: TGCAGCGTCACGGGGGATGGCTACACCTTC
CDR3 protein: CSVTGDGYTF

J gene: TRBJ2-7
clone size: NA
V gene: TRBV7-9
D gene: NA
CDR3 DNA: TGTGCCAGCAGCTTATCGGCGGGTCGGGGGACCTACGAGCAGTACTTC
CDR3 protein: CASSLSAGRGTYEQYF

J gene: TRBJ2-3
clone size: NA
V gene: TRBV27
D gene: TRBD2
CDR3 DNA: TGTGCCAGCACTGCTGACGGGTGGGTGAGCGGGAGGGCCTACCCAGATACGCAGTATTTT
CDR3 protein: CASTADGWVSGRAYPDTQYF

J gene: TRBJ2-3
clone size: many
V gene: TRBV4-3
D gene: NA
CDR3 DNA: TGCGCCAGCAGCCTCCTACTGACTTGGTCGGATACGCAGTATTTT
CDR3 protein: CASSLLLTWSDTQYF

J gene: TRBJ1-5
clone size: few
V gene: TRBV5-6
D gene: NA
CDR3 DNA: TGTGCCAGCAGCCAGATGGGGGCTTATAGCAATCAGCCCCAGCATTTT
CDR3 protein: CASSQMGAYSNQPQHF

J gene: TRBJ2-3
clone size: many
V gene: TRBV7-9
D gene: NA
CDR3 DNA: TGTGCCAGCAGCCTAGGACTGGTTAGCACAGATACGCAGTATTTT
CDR3 protein: CASSLGLVSTDTQYF

J gene: TRBJ2-5
clone size: many
V gene: TRBV5-1
D gene: NA
CDR3 DNA: TGCGCCAGCAGCTCTTTGGCAGAAGAGACCCAGTACTTC
CDR3 protein: CASSSLAEETQYF

J gene: TRBJ1-3
clone size: many
V gene: TRBV3-1
D gene: TRBD1
CDR3 DNA: TGTGCCAGCAGCCGTTCCGGGACAGGGGGAAACACCATATATTTT
CDR3 protein: CASSRSGTGGNTIYF

J gene: TRBJ2-1
clone size: many
V gene: TRBV29-1
D gene: NA
CDR3 DNA: TGCAGCGTTGAAGACCCCCCGGAGCAGTTCTTC
CDR3 protein: CSVEDPPEQFF

J gene: TRBJ2-7
clone size: few
V gene: TRBV5-1
D gene: NA
CDR3 DNA: TGCGCCAGCAGCTCGGAGGGGAGACAGCAGTACTTC
CDR3 protein: CASSSEGRQQYF

J gene: TRBJ2-5
clone size: few
V gene: TRBV29-1
D gene: NA
CDR3 DNA: TGCAGCGTTGGGTTCCGGCTAGCGAAGCAAGAGACCCAGTACTTC
CDR3 protein: CSVGFRLAKQETQYF

J gene: TRBJ2-7
clone size: few
V gene: TRBV6-2/TRBV6-3
D gene: TRBD1
CDR3 DNA: TGTGCCAGCAGCTTCGGAACAGGGGCCGAGCAGTACTTC
CDR3 protein: CASSFGTGAEQYF

J gene: TRBJ2-3
clone size: many
V gene: TRBV5-1
D gene: NA
CDR3 DNA: TGCGCCAGCAGCCCCCTGCGGGATACGCAGTATTTT
CDR3 protein: CASSPLRDTQYF

J gene: TRBJ2-7
clone size: NA
V gene: TRBV7-9
D gene: NA
CDR3 DNA: TGTGCCAGCAGCTCCATAGCGGCATACGAGCAGTACTTC
CDR3 protein: CASSSIAAYEQYF

J gene: TRBJ2-7
clone size: many
V gene: TRBV7-6
D gene: NA
CDR3 DNA: TGTGCCAGCAGCTCACGCCTCGGCAGGGAGCAGTACTTC
CDR3 protein: CASSSRLGREQYF

J gene: TRBJ2-2
clone size: many
V gene: TRBV30
D gene: TRBD2
CDR3 DNA: TGTGCCTGGACTAGGACTAGCGTGGTCGGGGAGCTGTTTTTT
CDR3 protein: CAWTRTSVVGELFF

J gene: TRBJ2-7
clone size: many
V gene: TRBV5-1
D gene: NA
CDR3 DNA: TGCGCCAGCAGCTTGGATTGGCAGGGAGGCGAGCAGTACTTC
CDR3 protein: CASSLDWQGGEQYF

J gene: TRBJ2-3
clone size: many
V gene: TRBV27
D gene: TRBD2
CDR3 DNA: TGTGCCAGCAGTTTCACCCCTAGCGGGAGCAAATATACGCAGTATTTT
CDR3 protein: CASSFTPSGSKYTQYF

J gene: TRBJ2-3
clone size: many
V gene: TRBV7-9
D gene: TRBD2
CDR3 DNA: TGTGCCAGCAGCCCTGGGACTAGCGGGAGGTTAGATACGCAGTATTTT
CDR3 protein: CASSPGTSGRLDTQYF

J gene: TRBJ2-1
clone size: few
V gene: TRBV5-6
D gene: NA
CDR3 DNA: TGTGCCAGCAGCTTGTTTCCTGTGGGAACGTGGTACAATGAGCAGTTCTTC
CDR3 protein: CASSLFPVGTWYNEQFF

J gene: TRBJ2-3
clone size: many
V gene: TRBV7-8
D gene: NA
CDR3 DNA: TGTGCCAGCAGCTTAGTGCTAGGCGGGGCCAGCACAGATACGCAGTATTTT
CDR3 protein: CASSLVLGGASTDTQYF

J gene: TRBJ2-1
clone size: NA
V gene: TRBV18
D gene: TRBD1
CDR3 DNA: TGTGCCAGCTCGCCACAGGGGGCGAGAAACAATGAGCAGTTCTTC
CDR3 protein: CASSPQGARNNEQFF

J gene: TRBJ2-7
clone size: NA
V gene: TRBV20-1
D gene: TRBD2
CDR3 DNA: TGCAGTGCTAGAGATGTGGCGGGAGGGTCCTACGAGCAGTACTTC
CDR3 protein: CSARDVAGGSYEQYF

J gene: TRBJ2-5
clone size: NA
V gene: TRBV6-1
D gene: NA
CDR3 DNA: TGTGCCAGCAGTGGGGGCCCGTTGCAAGAGACCCAGTACTTC
CDR3 protein: CASSGGPLQETQYF

J gene: TRBJ2-2
clone size: many
V gene: TRBV24-1
D gene: NA
CDR3 DNA: TGTGCCACCAGTGCCGTCGGGTCTGCGAACACCGGGGAGCTGTTTTTT
CDR3 protein: CATSAVGSANTGELFF

J gene: TRBJ2-7
clone size: many
V gene: TRBV20-1
D gene: TRBD2
CDR3 DNA: TGCAGTGCTAGAGATCCGGGACTAGCGGGGGACCAGTACTTC
CDR3 protein: CSARDPGLAGDQYF

J gene: TRBJ2-7
clone size: few
V gene: TRBV11-2
D gene: TRBD2
CDR3 DNA: TGTGCCAGCAGCCCTCCGACTAGCGGGTCGTCCTACGAGCAGTACTTC
CDR3 protein: CASSPPTSGSSYEQYF

J gene: TRBJ1-2
clone size: many
V gene: TRBV12-3/TRBV12-4
D gene: NA
CDR3 DNA: TGTGCCAGCAGCCCCCCAGGGAACTATGGCTACACCTTC
CDR3 protein: CASSPPGNYGYTF

J gene: TRBJ2-1
clone size: many
V gene: TRBV29-1
D gene: NA
CDR3 DNA: TGCAGCGTCGGTTGGGGATTTCTCAATGAGCAGTTCTTC
CDR3 protein: CSVGWGFLNEQFF

J gene: TRBJ2-1
clone size: many
V gene: TRBV24-1
D gene: TRBD2
CDR3 DNA: TGTGCCACCAGCCCTAGCGGGAGTCGTGGGGACAGGCAGTTCTTC
CDR3 protein: CATSPSGSRGDRQFF

J gene: TRBJ1-2
clone size: many
V gene: TRBV10-3
D gene: TRBD1
CDR3 DNA: TGTGCCATCAGTGAGTCCGGGACAGGGATCGATGGCTACACCTTC
CDR3 protein: CAISESGTGIDGYTF

J gene: TRBJ2-1
clone size: NA
V gene: TRBV19
D gene: NA
CDR3 DNA: TGTGCCAGTAGTATGGCGGCAGGGTACAATGAGCAGTTCTTC
CDR3 protein: CASSMAAGYNEQFF

J gene: TRBJ1-2
clone size: many
V gene: TRBV12-3/TRBV12-4
D gene: NA
CDR3 DNA: TGTGCCAGCAGTTTTAACAACTATGGCTACACCTTC
CDR3 protein: CASSFNNYGYTF

J gene: TRBJ2-7
clone size: NA
V gene: TRBV10-1
D gene: TRBD1
CDR3 DNA: TGCGCCAGCAGCGCAGGGGGCAGATACGAGCAGTACTTC
CDR3 protein: CASSAGGRYEQYF

J gene: TRBJ1-5
clone size: many
V gene: TRBV12-3/TRBV12-4
D gene: NA
CDR3 DNA: TGTGCCAGCAGTCCACACAATCAGCCCCAGCATTTT
CDR3 protein: CASSPHNQPQHF

J gene: TRBJ1-2
clone size: NA
V gene: TRBV6-1
D gene: NA
CDR3 DNA: TGTGCCAGCAGTGAAAAGTTTTTCCCCAACTATGGCTACACCTTC
CDR3 protein: CASSEKFFPNYGYTF

J gene: TRBJ2-1
clone size: many
V gene: TRBV12-3/TRBV12-4
D gene: TRBD2
CDR3 DNA: TGTGCCAGCAGTCAATATTGGGAGTCCCGACTAGCGATGGTCCAGTTCTTC
CDR3 protein: CASSQYWESRLAMVQFF

J gene: TRBJ1-4
clone size: many
V gene: TRBV4-2
D gene: NA
CDR3 DNA: TGTGCCAGCAGCCAGACGTCAGCTAATGAAAAACTGTTTTTT
CDR3 protein: CASSQTSANEKLFF

J gene: TRBJ1-2
clone size: NA
V gene: TRBV21-1
D gene: NA
CDR3 DNA: TGTGCCAGCAGCAAAGCGGGAGCCTCAAGCTATGGCTACACCTTC
CDR3 protein: CASSKAGASSYGYTF

J gene: TRBJ2-1
clone size: NA
V gene: TRBV11-2
D gene: TRBD2
CDR3 DNA: TGTGCCAGCAGCTTATTACCGGGACTAGCGGGAGGTTTCGATGACCAGTTCTTC
CDR3 protein: CASSLLPGLAGGFDDQFF

J gene: TRBJ2-3
clone size: few
V gene: TRBV7-9
D gene: NA
CDR3 DNA: TGTGCCAGCAGCGACCAAACAGATACGCAGTATTTT
CDR3 protein: CASSDQTDTQYF

J gene: TRBJ2-3
clone size: many
V gene: TRBV29-1
D gene: TRBD2
CDR3 DNA: TGCAGCATGACTAGCGGGAGGACAGATACGCAGTATTTT
CDR3 protein: CSMTSGRTDTQYF

J gene: TRBJ2-7
clone size: many
V gene: TRBV20-1
D gene: TRBD1
CDR3 DNA: TGCAGTGCCGACTCTACAGGGGGCTACGAGCAGTACTTC
CDR3 protein: CSADSTGGYEQYF

J gene: TRBJ2-3
clone size: many
V gene: TRBV29-1
D gene: TRBD1
CDR3 DNA: TGCAGCGTTGAACGGACAGGGAACACAGATACGCAGTATTTT
CDR3 protein: CSVERTGNTDTQYF

J gene: TRBJ2-7
clone size: NA
V gene: TRBV4-3
D gene: TRBD2
CDR3 DNA: TGCGCCAGCAGCCAAGATACCCTGACTAGCGGGGTATACGAGCAGTACTTC
CDR3 protein: CASSQDTLTSGVYEQYF

J gene: TRBJ1-5
clone size: many
V gene: TRBV19
D gene: NA
CDR3 DNA: TGTGCCAGTAGTTTCGGGTCCCTTAGCAATCAGCCCCAGCATTTT
CDR3 protein: CASSFGSLSNQPQHF

J gene: TRBJ2-3
clone size: many
V gene: TRBV12-3/TRBV12-4
D gene: NA
CDR3 DNA: TGTGCCAGCAATCAGGGACCTTCCGTGGATACGCAGTATTTT
CDR3 protein: CASNQGPSVDTQYF